This passage covers 27 T cell receptor beta chains from one sample sequenced in a study of follicular helper T cells after annual influenza vaccination. As to time point: 2014-2015 season, 7 days after vaccination. The table came from immunoSEQ multiplex PCR; TCRdb's copy has only in-frame clones and leaves some out. The table shows roughly 15,000 clones, with roughly 84% occurring only once. The sequences come from CXCR5+ CD38- circulating T follicular helper cells from blood, collected 7 days after influenza vaccination. The sample's subset: circulating Tfh, non-naive CD4+CXCR5+PD-1+ (ICOS+CD38+ or ICOS-CD38-). These TCRs come from an adult who received the influenza vaccine.

This rearrangement joins TRBV7-2 to TRBJ2-1; the match to TRBD2 covers 11 bases. This CDR3 spans 14 amino acids. Unmatched junction bases numbered 4, after V lost 6 bases and J lost 6 bases. Germline loops: CDR1 SGHTA, CDR2 FQGNSA. The CDR3 loop reads CASRAGTSGNEQFF. As DNA, the CDR3 is TGTGCCAGCAGAGCCGGGACTAGCGGCAATGAGCAGTTCTTC.

For this clone: Compared with germline, one end of the junction differs, possibly owing to a read error. In nucleotides, the CDR3 is TGTGCCAGCAGCCGATACCCCGAAACGGACTTC. Amino acid sequence: CASSRYPETDF. The chain is built from TRBV5-6 and TRBJ2-7; D remains ambiguous. Germline V CDR1 and CDR2: SGHDT, YYEEEE. The CDR3 is made up of 11 amino acids.

In its sample, this clone was seen a few times. V is TRBV19 and J is TRBJ2-7; no clear D. Germline lookup yields CDR1 LNHDA and CDR2 SQIVND (reference sequence). The CDR3 runs 13 residues. Trimming stripped 4 bases from V and 0 bases from J, with 7 bases between. This CDR3 reads CASSSGSSYEQYF. The CDR3 nucleotides are TGTGCCAGTAGTAGCGGCAGCTCCTACGAGCAGTACTTC.

The chain uses TRBV29-1 and TRBJ1-1; D unclear. Between the trimmed V and J ends, which lost 7 bases and 0 bases, there was a span of 12 bases. Germline V lookup: CDR1 SQVTM, CDR2 ANQGSEA. This CDR3 has 13 residues. The DNA for the CDR3 is TGCAGCGGGAGGGCAGCGATGAACACTGAAGCTTTCTTT. Its translation is CSGRAAMNTEAFF.

The rearrangement links TRBV5-1 to TRBJ2-3; 14 bases match TRBD2. Trimming removed 4 bases from V and 8 bases from J; junction bases left unmatched: 12. Germline loops: CDR1 SGHRS, CDR2 YFSETQ. There are 17 residues in the CDR3. The CDR3: CASSAGTSGGLQGTQYF. In DNA, the CDR3 is TGCGCCAGCAGCGCCGGGACTAGCGGGGGACTTCAGGGTACGCAGTATTTT.

This clone occurred a few times. This sequence joins TRBV5-1 and TRBJ2-1, with D hard to call. In germline, CDR1 is SGHRS, CDR2 YFSETQ. The CDR3 extends over 13 amino acids. Deletions cut 3 bases from V and 2 bases from J, with 6 bases between. The CDR3 DNA follows: TGCGCCAGCAGCTCAGTCACCTACAATGAGCAGTTCTTC. Its protein is CASSSVTYNEQFF.

The chain uses TRBV11-1 and TRBJ2-1; D is possibly TRBD2 (5 bases). This CDR3 region has 13 residues. V lost 3 bases to trimming and J lost 10 bases, with 13 bases between them. CDR1 SGHAT and CDR2 FQDESV come from the germline V gene (reference sequence). The CDR3 protein is CASSFKWGDEQFF. In nucleotides, the CDR3 is TGTGCCAGCAGCTTCAAGTGGGGAGACGAGCAGTTCTTC.

The rearrangement links TRBV6-6 to TRBJ1-2; no clear D. This CDR3 spans 13 amino acids. In germline, CDR1 is MNHNY, CDR2 SVGAGI (reference sequence). V was clipped by 5 bases and J by 8 bases, with 15 bases between them. The CDR3 loop reads CASSRNQRIGYTF. DNA of the CDR3: TGTGCCAGCAGTCGGAACCAGAGGATCGGCTACACCTTC.

The V gene is TRBV10-3, the J gene TRBJ1-1, with D perhaps matching TRBD1 (5 bases). The CDR3 extends over 14 amino acids. Trimming stripped 2 bases from V and 3 bases from J, with 10 bases between. Germline values: CDR1 ENHRY, CDR2 SYGVKD. CDR3 protein: CAISERGRDTEAFF. The DNA for the CDR3 is TGTGCCATCAGTGAGAGGGGTCGGGACACTGAAGCTTTCTTT.

The chain's CDR3 is CASSPDRGHDEQFF. DNA for the CDR3: TGCGCCAGCAGCCCTGACAGGGGGCACGATGAGCAGTTCTTC. V is TRBV5-1 and J is TRBJ2-1, with TRBD1 matching over 10 bases. The CDR3 loop spans 14 amino acids. The V gene end was trimmed by 4 bases and the J gene end by 8 bases; junction bases not matched to a gene: 6. Germline V CDR1 and CDR2: SGHRS, YFSETQ. The variable domain in full, completed from reference TRBV5-1 and TRBJ2-1, reads KAGVTQTPRYLIKTRGQQVTLSCSPISGHRSVSWYQQTPGQGLQFLFEYFSETQRNKGNFPGRFSGRQFSNSRSEMNVSTLELGDSALYLCASSPDRGHDEQFFGPGTRLTVL.

V is TRBV6-1 and J is TRBJ1-4; tentative D call: TRBD1 (5 bases). This CDR3 has 14 residues. The V gene's germline CDR1 is MNHNS and CDR2 SASEGT. Trimming stripped 3 bases from V and 7 bases from J, with 12 bases between. The CDR3: CASSDSDSIEKLFF. CDR3 DNA: TGTGCCAGCAGTGACTCAGACAGTATTGAAAAACTGTTTTTT.

The rearrangement links TRBV19 to TRBJ2-1; 11 bases line up with TRBD2. The junction had 5 bases not matched to a gene; V was cut back by 4 bases and J by 0 bases. CDR3 length: 17 residues. CDR1 is LNHDA and CDR2 is SQIVND in the germline V gene (reference sequence). CDR3 in DNA: TGTGCCAGTAGTACAACTAGCGGGGGAAGCTCCTACAATGAGCAGTTCTTC. Protein sequence: CASSTTSGGSSYNEQFF.

The V call is TRBV18, the J call TRBJ2-5; possible D gene TRBD2, 6 bases. CDR1 and CDR2 (germline): KGHSH, LQKENI. V dropped 6 bases and J dropped 5 bases, with 16 bases sitting between them. This CDR3 is built from 14 residues. CDR3 loop: CASSRDLGGETQYF. The CDR3 DNA sequence: TGTGCCAGCTCGCGGGATCTCGGAGGGGAGACCCAGTACTTC.

This clone was recorded only once. The chain links TRBV28 to TRBJ1-6; 10 nucleotides align to TRBD1. Germline V gives CDR1 MDHEN, CDR2 SYDVKM. The CDR3 length is 17 residues. Losses at the gene ends were 4 bases for V and 1 base for J; bases not matched to a gene: 4. CDR3 DNA sequence: TGTGCCAGCAGTTCCGGACAGGGGGGGTCCTATAATTCACCCCTCCACTTT. As protein: CASSSGQGGSYNSPLHF.

The chain recombines TRBV6-1 with TRBJ2-3; D ambiguous. Trimming removed 10 bases at V and 3 bases at J, with 14 bases between. The CDR3 contains 13 residues. Germline V gene data show CDR1 as MNHNS and CDR2 as SASEGT. The CDR3 sequence is CATLLVSTDTQYF. The CDR3 DNA reads as TGTGCCACCCTCTTAGTTTCGACAGATACGCAGTATTTT.

This chain links TRBV27 with TRBJ2-5; possible D gene TRBD1, 6 bases. CDR3 length equals 14 residues. The V gene's germline CDR1 is MNHEY and CDR2 SMNVEV (reference sequence). The V end lost 4 bases, the J end lost 5 bases, and 14 bases lay between the germline ends. The CDR3 spells CASSSGQLGETQYF. The CDR3 coding sequence is TGTGCCAGCAGTTCAGGACAGCTGGGGGAGACCCAGTACTTC.

This chain uses TRBV5-5 with TRBJ2-7, with 13 bases matching TRBD2. CDR3 size: 17 residues. Per germline, CDR1 SGHKS and CDR2 YYEKEE (reference sequence). Germline trimming cut 4 bases from V and 2 bases from J; bases unmatched to any gene: 9. The DNA for the CDR3 is TGTGCCAGCAGCGCCGGGACTAGCGGGAACTTGCCCTACGAGCAGTACTTC. It is translated as CASSAGTSGNLPYEQYF.

The chain uses TRBV4-1 and TRBJ2-5, with 7 bases fitting TRBD2. The DNA end is more similar to TRBJ2-7, so the J call may be wrong. This CDR3 region has 15 residues. Germline-derived CDR1 and CDR2 are MGHRA and YSYEKL. The CDR3: CASRPLGGREDEQYF. In nucleotides, the CDR3 is TGCGCCAGCAGACCGTTGGGTGGACGGGAGGACGAGCAGTACTTC.

The chain uses TRBV7-2 and TRBJ1-2; 11 nucleotides align to TRBD1. After removal of 0 bases from V and 7 bases from J, the junction contained 7 bases not matched to a gene. The CDR3 loop spans 16 amino acids. The germline CDR1 and CDR2 sequences are SGHTA and FQGNSA. The CDR3: CASSLAGQGAVGGYTF. The CDR3 nucleotides read TGTGCCAGCAGCTTAGCTGGACAGGGGGCTGTAGGTGGCTACACCTTC.

The rearrangement joins TRBV6-1 to TRBJ1-5; D is ambiguous. V was shortened by 10 bases and J by 0 bases, with 13 bases between the two germline ends. The CDR3 covers 14 residues. Germline V lookup: CDR1 MNHNS, CDR2 SASEGT. The CDR3 region has the DNA TGTGCCACCTGGCAATTTCATAGCAATCAGCCCCAGCATTTT. Protein product: CATWQFHSNQPQHF.

This clone was counted a few times. The genes are TRBV2 and TRBJ2-5; D is possibly TRBD2 (6 bases). V was cut by 7 bases and J by 13 bases, with 19 bases left in between. Germline assignment: CDR1 SNHLY and CDR2 FYNNEI. The CDR3 has 12 amino acids. The CDR3 protein is CASTAGSTRGYF. CDR3 in DNA: TGTGCCAGCACCGCGGGGAGTACCCGAGGGTACTTC.

This clone came up a few times. The chain combines TRBV7-9 with TRBJ1-4, with 8 bases identical to TRBD1. The CDR3 loop spans 15 amino acids. The trim removed 5 bases at V and 2 bases at J, leaving 4 bases unmatched. In germline, CDR1 is SEHNR, CDR2 FQNEAQ (reference sequence). The CDR3 here is CASSIRTGTNEKLFF. The CDR3 coding sequence is TGTGCCAGCAGCATTAGGACAGGGACTAATGAAAAACTGTTTTTT. Based on the CDR3 plus reference TRBV7-9 and TRBJ1-4, the full variable domain is DTGVSQNPRHKITKRGQNVTFRCDPISEHNRLYWYRQTLGQGPEFLTYFQNEAQLEKSRLLSDRFSAERPKGSFSTLEIQRTEQGDSAMYLCASSIRTGTNEKLFFGSGTQLSVL.

Only a few counts were recorded for this clone. V usage is TRBV6-1 and J usage is TRBJ2-5; D perhaps matches TRBD2 (5 bases). Germline V lookup: CDR1 MNHNS, CDR2 SASEGT. Trimming removed 2 bases at V and 5 bases at J, with 12 bases between. There are 14 residues in the CDR3. The CDR3 loop reads CASSELVSGETQYF. CDR3 nucleotide sequence: TGTGCCAGCAGTGAACTCGTGTCGGGGGAGACCCAGTACTTC.

This chain uses TRBV19 with TRBJ1-3; maybe TRBD1 (6 bases). Germline CDR1 reads LNHDA; CDR2 reads SQIVND (reference sequence). The CDR3 covers 20 residues. The V and J ends lost 4 bases and 2 bases respectively, with 27 bases between them. CDR3 residues: CASSTPGVTGKKLTGNTIYF. CDR3 bases: TGTGCCAGTAGTACCCCCGGGGTAACAGGGAAGAAGTTAACTGGAAACACCATATATTTT. Based on the CDR3 plus reference TRBV19 and TRBJ1-3, the full variable domain is DGGITQSPKYLFRKEGQNVTLSCEQNLNHDAMYWYRQDPGQGLRLIYYSQIVNDFQKGDIAEGYSVSREKKESFPLTVTSAQKNPTAFYLCASSTPGVTGKKLTGNTIYFGEGSWLTVV.

The V call is TRBV5-1, the J call TRBJ2-1; 10 bases are a match to TRBD2. Germline V gene sequence: CDR1 SGHRS, CDR2 YFSETQ. After removal of 3 bases from V and 4 bases from J, the junction contained 1 base not matched to a gene. This CDR3 spans 14 amino acids. CDR3 loop: CASSSLAGYNEQFF. The DNA for the CDR3 is TGCGCCAGCAGCTCACTAGCGGGGTACAATGAGCAGTTCTTC.

The chain combines TRBV9 with TRBJ2-1; 12 nucleotides match TRBD2. This CDR3 comprises 16 residues. Losses at the gene ends were 0 bases for V and 6 bases for J; bases not matched to a gene: 4. CDR1 and CDR2 (germline): SGDLS, YYNGEE. CDR3 nucleotides: TGTGCCAGCAGCGTAGCTGCACTAGCGGGGGGCAATGAGCAGTTCTTC. Protein sequence: CASSVAALAGGNEQFF.

The chain is built from TRBV6-1 and TRBJ2-5; D is possibly TRBD1 (6 bases). Germline CDR1 reads MNHNS; CDR2 reads SASEGT. V dropped 5 bases and J dropped 0 bases, with 10 bases sitting between them. This CDR3 is 14 amino acids long. CDR3 sequence: CASSLDRNQETQYF. The DNA of the CDR3 is TGTGCCAGCAGTCTCGACAGGAACCAAGAGACCCAGTACTTC.